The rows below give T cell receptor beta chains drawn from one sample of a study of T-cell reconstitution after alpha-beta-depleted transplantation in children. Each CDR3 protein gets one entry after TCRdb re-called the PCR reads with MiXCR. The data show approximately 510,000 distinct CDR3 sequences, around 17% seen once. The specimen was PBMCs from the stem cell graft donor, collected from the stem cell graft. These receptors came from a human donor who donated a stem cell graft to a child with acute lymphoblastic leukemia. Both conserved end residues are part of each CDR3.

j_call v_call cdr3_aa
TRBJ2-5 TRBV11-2 CASRSLRGAQETQYF
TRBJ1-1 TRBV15 CATSRPIRAGTGGREAFF
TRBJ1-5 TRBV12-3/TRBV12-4 CASSLSRSNQPQHF
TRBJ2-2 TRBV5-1 CASSRGQAEPGELFF
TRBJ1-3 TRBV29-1 CSASGTVAGNTIYF
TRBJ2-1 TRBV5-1 CASSLERGNEALSSYNEQFF
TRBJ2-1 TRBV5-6 CASSIYNEQFF
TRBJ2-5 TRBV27 CASIIGDLQETQYF
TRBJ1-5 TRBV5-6 CASSSAGGPQHF
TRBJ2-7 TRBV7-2 CASSLMGQGIDEQYF
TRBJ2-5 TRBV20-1 CSAVPSGKETQYF
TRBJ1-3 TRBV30 CAWSETDPGNTIYF
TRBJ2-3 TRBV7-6 CASSLIGRADTQYF
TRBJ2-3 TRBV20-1 CSAPPRLVIIPDTQYF
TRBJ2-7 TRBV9 CASSVGDGYEQYF
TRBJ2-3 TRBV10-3 CAISDRGLNTQYF
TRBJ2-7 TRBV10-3 CAILEGGTYEQYF
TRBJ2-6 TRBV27 CASSFGISGANVLTF
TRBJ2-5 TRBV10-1 CASSESIIGSQETQYF
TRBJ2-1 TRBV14 CASSQGSGGPPSSYNEQFF
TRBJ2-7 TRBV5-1 CASSLGYGAHEQYF
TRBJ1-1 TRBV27 CASSLRGRYTEAFF
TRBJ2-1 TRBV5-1 CASSLVSGGGYNEQFF
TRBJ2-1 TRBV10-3 CANRTVLGADSYNEQFF
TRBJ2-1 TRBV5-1 CASSLPFFELRGRHRLGNEQFF
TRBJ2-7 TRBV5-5 CASSFNRPGVRYEQYF
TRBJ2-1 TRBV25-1 CASSQTESSYNEQFF
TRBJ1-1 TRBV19 CASSIGQREAFF
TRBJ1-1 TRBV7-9 CASSPAGGEAFF
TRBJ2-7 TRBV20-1 CSAPRQGQHEQYF
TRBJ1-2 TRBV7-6 CASSPRYRGNYGYTF
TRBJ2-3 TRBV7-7 CASSRQLAGTTDTQYF
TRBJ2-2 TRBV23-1 CASSPNRGGPLTGELFF
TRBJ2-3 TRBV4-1 CASSLARGNSDTQYF
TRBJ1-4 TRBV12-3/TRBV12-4 CASSLGGTGFEKLFF
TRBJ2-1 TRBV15 CATASADGPYNEQFF
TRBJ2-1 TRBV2 CASTQRGSGNEQFF
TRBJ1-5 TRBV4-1 CASSQVWAGRYSNQPQHF
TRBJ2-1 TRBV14 CASSQSLSYNEQFF
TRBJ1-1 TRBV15 CATSRKGFLNTEAFF
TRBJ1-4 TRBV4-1 CASSPGQGAAKLFF
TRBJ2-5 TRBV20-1 CSARDRLAGGLQETHYF
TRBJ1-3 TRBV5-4 CASSLTPGGNTIYF
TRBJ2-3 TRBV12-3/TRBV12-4 CASKGMDGTDTQYF
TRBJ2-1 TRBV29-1 CSVRTSSETGSYNEQFF
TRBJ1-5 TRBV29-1 CSVQETGNQPQHF
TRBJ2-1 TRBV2 CASSERVSGSGYNEQFF
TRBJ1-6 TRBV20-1 CSAPGRDSRNSPLHF
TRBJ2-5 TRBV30 CAWSLGQETQYF
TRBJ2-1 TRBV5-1 CASSWIGTNEQFF
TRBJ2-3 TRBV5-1 CASSEHTDTQYF
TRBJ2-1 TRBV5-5 CASSLVSSGANEQFF
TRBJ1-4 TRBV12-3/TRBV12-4 CASSFTGKLFF
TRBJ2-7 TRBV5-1 CASSLGLRVSYEQYF
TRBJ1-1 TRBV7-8 CASSSRAQGANTEAFF
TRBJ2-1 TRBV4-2 CASSQASGLAAYNEQFF
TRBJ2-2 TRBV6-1 CASCPGWNTGELFF